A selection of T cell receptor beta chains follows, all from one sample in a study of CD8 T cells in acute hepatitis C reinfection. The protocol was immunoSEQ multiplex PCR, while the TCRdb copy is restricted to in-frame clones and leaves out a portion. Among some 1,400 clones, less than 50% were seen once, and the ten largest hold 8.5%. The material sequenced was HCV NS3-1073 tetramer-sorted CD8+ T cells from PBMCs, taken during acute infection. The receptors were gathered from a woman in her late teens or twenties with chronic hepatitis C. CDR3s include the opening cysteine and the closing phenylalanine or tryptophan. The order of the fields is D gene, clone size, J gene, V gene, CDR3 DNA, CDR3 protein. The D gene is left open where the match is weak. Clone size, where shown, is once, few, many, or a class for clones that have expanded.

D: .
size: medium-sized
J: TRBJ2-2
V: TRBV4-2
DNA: TGTGCCAGCAGCCAAGAGCCTAGCGCAGGAGGGGAGCTGTTTTTT
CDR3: CASSQEPSAGGELFF

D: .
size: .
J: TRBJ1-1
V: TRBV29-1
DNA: TGCAGCGTCCCCGGGGCGGTGGAGACTGAAGCTTTCTTT
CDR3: CSVPGAVETEAFF

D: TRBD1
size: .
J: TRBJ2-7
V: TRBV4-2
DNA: TGTGCCAGCAGCCAAGATTACGGGACAGGGGACCCCAGGAGCTCCTACGAGCAGTACTTC
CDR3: CASSQDYGTGDPRSSYEQYF

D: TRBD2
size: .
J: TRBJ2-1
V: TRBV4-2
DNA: TGTGCCAGCAGCCAAGAAATGGGGGAGGGGTACGGTGAGCAGTTCTTC
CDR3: CASSQEMGEGYGEQFF

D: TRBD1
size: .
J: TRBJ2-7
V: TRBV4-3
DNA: TGCGCCAGCAGCCAAGAAGGGACAGGGGGTTTGGAGCAGTACTTC
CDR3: CASSQEGTGGLEQYF

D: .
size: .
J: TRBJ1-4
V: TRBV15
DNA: TGTGCCACCAGCAGGGGAACGGGGGGCGAAAAACTGTTTTTT
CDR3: CATSRGTGGEKLFF

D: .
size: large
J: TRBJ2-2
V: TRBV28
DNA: TGTGCCAGCCTTAAAGGGGGAACCGGGGAGCTGTTTTTT
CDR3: CASLKGGTGELFF

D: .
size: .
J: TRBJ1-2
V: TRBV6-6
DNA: TGTGCCAGCAGTGCAACAGGGATCTTTTATGGCTACACCTTC
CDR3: CASSATGIFYGYTF

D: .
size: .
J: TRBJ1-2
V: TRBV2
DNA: TGTGCCAGCATGACAGCCGCCTATGGCTACACCTTC
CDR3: CASMTAAYGYTF

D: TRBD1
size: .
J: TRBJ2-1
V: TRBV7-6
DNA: TGTGCCAGCAGCATCACAGGGGGCGCTCCCCATGAGCAGTTCTTC
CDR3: CASSITGGAPHEQFF

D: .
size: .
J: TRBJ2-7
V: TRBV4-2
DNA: TGTGCCAGCAGCCAAGAACCCCTGAGCGGGCTCGGCGAGCAGTACTTC
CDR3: CASSQEPLSGLGEQYF

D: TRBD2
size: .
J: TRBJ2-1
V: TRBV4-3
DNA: TGCGCCAGCAGCCAAGAAACGGCAGCGGGGGGAGGGGATGAGCAGTTCTTC
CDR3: CASSQETAAGGGDEQFF

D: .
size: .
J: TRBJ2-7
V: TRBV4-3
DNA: TGCGCCAGCAGCCAAGGGGGGGCAGGGTCAGGCTACGAGCAGTACTTC
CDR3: CASSQGGAGSGYEQYF

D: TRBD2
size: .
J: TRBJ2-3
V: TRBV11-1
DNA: TGTGCCAGCACCCAGGAGCCTGCGGCGGGGGGCGGGGATACGCAGTATTTT
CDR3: CASTQEPAAGGGDTQYF

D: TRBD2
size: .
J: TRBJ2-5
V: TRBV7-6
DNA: TGTGCCAGCAGCTTCTCTAGCGGGGAGTGGGAGACCCAGTACTTC
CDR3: CASSFSSGEWETQYF

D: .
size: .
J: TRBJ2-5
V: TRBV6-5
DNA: TGTGCCAGCAGTTTTGGCGGGTACCAAGAGACCCAGTACTTC
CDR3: CASSFGGYQETQYF

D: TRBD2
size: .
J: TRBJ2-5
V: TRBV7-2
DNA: TGTGCCAGCAGCTTAGAGCCCACTAGCGGGGGTTTCTCAGAGACCCAGTACTTC
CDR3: CASSLEPTSGGFSETQYF

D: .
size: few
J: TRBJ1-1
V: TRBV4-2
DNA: TGTGCCAGCAGCCAAGAAAGGGGTGCTGAAGCTTTCTTT
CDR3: CASSQERGAEAFF

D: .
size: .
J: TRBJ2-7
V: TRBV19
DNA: TGTGCCAGTAGTATTTTGGAGGGTCCCTACGAGCAGTACTTC
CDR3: CASSILEGPYEQYF

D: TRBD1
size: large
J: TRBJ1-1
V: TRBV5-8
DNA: TGTGCCAGCAGCTTGAAATTAGGGACAGGGGCTCCTAACACTGAAGCTTTCTTT
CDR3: CASSLKLGTGAPNTEAFF

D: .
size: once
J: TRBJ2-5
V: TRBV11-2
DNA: TGTGCCAGCAGCTTAGATTTTCAGGGGACCCAGTACTTC
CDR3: CASSLDFQGTQYF

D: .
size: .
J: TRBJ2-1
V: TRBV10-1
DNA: TGCGCCAGCAGCACTTTGGCGCTAGGCGGGGAAAATCTCCTATCCTACAATGAGCAGTTCTTC
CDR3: CASSTLALGGENLLSYNEQFF

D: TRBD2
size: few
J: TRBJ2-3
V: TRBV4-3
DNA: TGCGCCAGCAGCTTCGAGGTTGCTAGCGGGGGTGGAGATACGCAGTATTTT
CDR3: CASSFEVASGGGDTQYF

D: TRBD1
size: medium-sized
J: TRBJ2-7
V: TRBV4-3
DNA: TGCGCCAGCAGCCAAGAGGTAGGGGGCAGCTCCTACGAGCAGTACTTC
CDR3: CASSQEVGGSSYEQYF

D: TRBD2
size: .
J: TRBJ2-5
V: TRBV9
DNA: TGTGCCAGCAGCGTAGCTGGGGGGAGCGGGGGTTACCAAGAGACCCAGTACTTC
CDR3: CASSVAGGSGGYQETQYF

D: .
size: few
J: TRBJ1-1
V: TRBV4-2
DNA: TGTGCCAGCAGCCAAGATCCTGGGGAAGCTTTCTTT
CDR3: CASSQDPGEAFF

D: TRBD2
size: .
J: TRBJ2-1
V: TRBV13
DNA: TGTGCCAGCAGCACCACTCCGGGACTAGTCCCCCAATATGAGCAGTTCTTC
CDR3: CASSTTPGLVPQYEQFF

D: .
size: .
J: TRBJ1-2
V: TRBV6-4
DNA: TGTGCCACCCGGATTAGGGGGGCGCAGGGCTACACCTTC
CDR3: CATRIRGAQGYTF

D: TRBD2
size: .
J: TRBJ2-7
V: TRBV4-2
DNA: TGTGCCAGCAGCCAAGAGAATAGCGGGGCCCCCTACGAGCAGTACTTC
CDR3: CASSQENSGAPYEQYF

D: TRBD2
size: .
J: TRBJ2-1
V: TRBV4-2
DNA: TGTGCCAGCAGCCAAGTCCCCGTAGGAGCGGGGGACAATGAGCAGTTCTTC
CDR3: CASSQVPVGAGDNEQFF

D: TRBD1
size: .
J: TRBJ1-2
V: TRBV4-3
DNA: TGCGCCAGCAGCCAAGAGCCGACAGGGGTCGATGGCTACACCTTC
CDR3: CASSQEPTGVDGYTF

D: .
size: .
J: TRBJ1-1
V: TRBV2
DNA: TGTGCCAGCAGTGATGGGAGACACACTGAAGCTTTCTTT
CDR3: CASSDGRHTEAFF

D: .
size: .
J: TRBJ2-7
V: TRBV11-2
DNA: TGTGCCAGCAGCTGGGAGGTGGGGGCCCCCGGCGAGCAGTACTTC
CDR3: CASSWEVGAPGEQYF

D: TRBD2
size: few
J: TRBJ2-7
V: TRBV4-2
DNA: TGTGCCAGCAGCCAAGAGGCTAGCGGGGCCCCCTACGAGCAGTACTTC
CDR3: CASSQEASGAPYEQYF

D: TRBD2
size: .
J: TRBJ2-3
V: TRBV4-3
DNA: TGCGCCAGCAGCCAGGAGCCAACCCCTAGCGGGGGCGGAGATACGCAGTATTTT
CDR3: CASSQEPTPSGGGDTQYF

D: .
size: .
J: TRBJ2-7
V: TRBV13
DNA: TGTGCCAGCAGCTGGGAGGGGGGTAATCTCTACGAGCAGTACTTC
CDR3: CASSWEGGNLYEQYF

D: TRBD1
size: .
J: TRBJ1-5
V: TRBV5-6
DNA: TGTGCCAGCAGCTTGGGGGACAGGGGGCCGAGCAATCAGCCCCAGCATTTT
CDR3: CASSLGDRGPSNQPQHF

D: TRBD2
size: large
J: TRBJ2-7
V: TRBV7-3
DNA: TGTGCCAGCAGCTTTCGACTAGCGGGGGGGCTATTCTACGAGCAGTACTTC
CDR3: CASSFRLAGGLFYEQYF

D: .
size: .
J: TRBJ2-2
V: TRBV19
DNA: TGTGCCAGTAGTATAGAACCAGGGGCGCCCGGGGAGCTGTTTTTT
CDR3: CASSIEPGAPGELFF

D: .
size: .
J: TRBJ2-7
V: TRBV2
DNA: TGTGCCAGCAGTAAAGATGGCGAGCAGTACTTC
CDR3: CASSKDGEQYF

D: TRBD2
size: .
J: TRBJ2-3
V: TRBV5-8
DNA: TGTGCCAGCAGCTTAGGGACTAGCGGGGGGTACACAGATACGCAGTATTTT
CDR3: CASSLGTSGGYTDTQYF

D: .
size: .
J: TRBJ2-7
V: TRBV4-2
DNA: TGTGCCAGCAGCCAAGAGAAGGGACCCCTTGAGCAGTACTTC
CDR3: CASSQEKGPLEQYF

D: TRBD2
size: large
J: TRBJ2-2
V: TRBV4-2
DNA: TGTGCCAGCAGCCAAGAATTAGCTAGCGGGGGTGGCGGGGAGCTGTTTTTT
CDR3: CASSQELASGGGGELFF

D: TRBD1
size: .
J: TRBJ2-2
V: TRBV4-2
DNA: TGTGCCAGCAGCCAAGAAGTAGGACAGGGGATATTGAACACTGGGGAGCTGTTTTTT
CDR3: CASSQEVGQGILNTGELFF

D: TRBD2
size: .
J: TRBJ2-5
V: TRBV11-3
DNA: TGTGCCAGCAGCCTAAGGGAGTCTAGCGGGGGGCTGTGGGAGACCCAGTACTTC
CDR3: CASSLRESSGGLWETQYF

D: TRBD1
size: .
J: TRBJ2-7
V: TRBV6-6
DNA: TGTGCCAGCAGTTACCCGGACAGGGGGCTTGCCTACGAGCAGTACTTC
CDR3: CASSYPDRGLAYEQYF

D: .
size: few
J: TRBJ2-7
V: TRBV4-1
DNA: TGCGCCAGCAGCCCCGAATACTCCTCCTACGAGCAGTACTTC
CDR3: CASSPEYSSYEQYF

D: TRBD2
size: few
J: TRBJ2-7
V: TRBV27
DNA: TGTGCCAGCAGTTTGATGCTAGCGGGGGCGTCCTACGAGCAGTACTTC
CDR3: CASSLMLAGASYEQYF

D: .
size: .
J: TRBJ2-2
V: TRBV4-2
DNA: TGTGCCAGCAGCTTAGAACCGGGGGCCCCCAACACCGGGGAGCTGTTTTTT
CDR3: CASSLEPGAPNTGELFF

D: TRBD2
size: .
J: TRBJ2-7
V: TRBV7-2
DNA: TGTGCCAGCAGCTTAGAGGTGGCAGCAGGTGGGGGGGACGAGCAGTACTTC
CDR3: CASSLEVAAGGGDEQYF

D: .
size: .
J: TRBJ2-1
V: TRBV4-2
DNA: TGTGCCAGCAGCCAAATAGGAACTGAAGCCTCCTACAATGAGCAGTTCTTC
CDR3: CASSQIGTEASYNEQFF

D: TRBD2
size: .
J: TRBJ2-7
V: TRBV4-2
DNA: TGTGCCAGCAGTCAAGAAGCTAGCGGGGCCCCCTACGAGCAGTACTTC
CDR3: CASSQEASGAPYEQYF

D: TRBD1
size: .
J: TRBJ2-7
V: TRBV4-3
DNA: TGCGCCAGCAGCCAAGCGGCCGGGACAGGGGACCCCAGGAGCTCCTACGAGCAGTACTTC
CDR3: CASSQAAGTGDPRSSYEQYF

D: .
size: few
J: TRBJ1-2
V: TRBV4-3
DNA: TGCGCCAGCAGCCAAGTAGGGGACGGGAACTATGGCTACACCTTC
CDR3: CASSQVGDGNYGYTF